The next 29 T cell receptor beta chains were all read from a single sample in a study of patients and donors after allogeneic stem cell transplantation. MiXCR, applied by TCRdb to the RT-PCR reads, yields one record per CDR3 protein. The table has about 11,000 distinct CDR3 sequences, roughly 21% seen once. The sequencing sample was made of blood, either unsorted or a sorted T cell fraction (not recorded which). These receptors came from a human donor who was either an allogeneic HSCT recipient or a stem cell or donor lymphocyte infusion donor (not recorded which). It is not recorded whose cells these are; they may come from a transplant donor.

For this clonotype: At one end, the junction sequence differs from germline, possibly due to a read error. The rearrangement links TRBV20-1 to TRBJ1-4; a weak D match, TRBD1 (5 bases). The CDR3 has 11 amino acids. Germline V gene data show CDR1 as DFQATT and CDR2 as SNEGSKA (reference sequence). CDR3 region: CAGGDNEKLFF. As DNA, the CDR3 is TGTGCCGGGGGGGATAATGAAAAACTGTTTTTT.

The genes are TRBV20-1 and TRBJ2-7; D is ambiguous. Trimming shortened V by 3 bases and J by 3 bases, and 6 bases separated the two germline ends. Germline V gives CDR1 DFQATT, CDR2 SNEGSKA (reference sequence). CDR3 length: 11 residues. The CDR3 sequence is CSASLGYEQYF. CDR3 in DNA: TGCAGTGCTAGCTTGGGCTACGAGCAGTACTTC.

This clonotype occurred many times. The chain employs TRBV12-3 or TRBV12-4 and TRBJ1-4; no definite D call. Trimming pared 5 bases from V and 0 bases from J, leaving 7 bases between. This CDR3 region has 14 residues. CDR3 protein: CASSGSTTNEKLFF. The CDR3 nucleotides are TGTGCCAGCAGTGGCAGTACAACTAATGAAAAACTGTTTTTT.

V gene TRBV18 combines with J gene TRBJ2-1; 14 positions match TRBD2. Germline CDR1 KGHSH, CDR2 LQKENI. This CDR3 comprises 14 residues. V lost 2 bases, J lost 13 bases, and 4 bases stayed unmatched. The CDR3 here is CASSPGTSGGGQFF. DNA of the CDR3: TGTGCCAGCTCACCAGGGACTAGCGGGGGCGGCCAGTTCTTC.

The sample holds a few counts of this clonotype. The chain couples TRBV2 to TRBJ2-7, with a possible D match to TRBD1 (8 bases). CDR1 is SNHLY and CDR2 is FYNNEI in the germline V gene. V lost 7 bases and J 3 bases, leaving 13 bases between the germline ends. The CDR3 length is 13 residues. CDR3 sequence: CASNRGGVYEQYF. Written as DNA, the CDR3 is TGTGCCAGCAACAGGGGGGGAGTCTACGAGCAGTACTTC. Supplemented by reference TRBV2 and TRBJ2-7, the full variable domain reads EPEVTQTPSHQVTQMGQEVILRCVPISNHLYFYWYRQILGQKVEFLVSFYNNEISEKSEIFDDQFSVERPDGSNFTLKIRSTKLEDSAMYFCASNRGGVYEQYFGPGTRLTVT.

In this sample, this clonotype turned up a few times. CDR3 region: CATSPGTGNGYYGYTF. CDR3 nucleotides: TGTGCCACATCACCGGGGACAGGGAATGGCTACTATGGCTACACCTTC. The chain carries TRBV19 and TRBJ1-2, with 9 nucleotides matching TRBD1. The J segment lost 3 bases and the V segment lost 10 bases, leaving 15 bases of the junction unmatched. Germline values: CDR1 LNHDA, CDR2 SQIVND (reference sequence). This CDR3 contains 16 residues.

This chain links TRBV6-4 with TRBJ1-1; TRBD1 might be the D (6 bases). V was trimmed by 6 bases and J by 4 bases, leaving 9 bases between them. CDR1 is MRHNA and CDR2 is SNTAGT in the germline V gene. This CDR3 has 12 amino acids. The CDR3 DNA reads as TGTGCCAGCAGACAGGGTTTCACTGAAGCTTTCTTT. As protein: CASRQGFTEAFF.

This clonotype was seen ten or more times. The chain is built from TRBV6-1 and TRBJ1-1; D unclear. Deletions cut 5 bases from V and 3 bases from J, with 16 bases between. CDR3 length: 15 residues. Germline CDR1 reads MNHNS; CDR2 reads SASEGT. The CDR3, as DNA: TGTGCCAGCAGTACCCGGTCCCGAGAGGACACTGAAGCTTTCTTT. Its protein product is CASSTRSREDTEAFF.

The chain links TRBV14 to TRBJ1-1; D call uncertain. V was pared by 0 bases and J by 2 bases, with 13 bases between. Germline CDR1 is SGHDN and CDR2 is FVKESK. There are 16 residues in the CDR3. The CDR3 region is CASSQEGPWRNTEAFF. The CDR3 region has the DNA TGTGCCAGCAGCCAAGAGGGCCCCTGGAGAAACACTGAAGCTTTCTTT.

This clonotype has ten or more counts. The genes are TRBV12-3 or TRBV12-4 and TRBJ1-2; tentatively, D is TRBD1 (6 bases). V lost 3 bases and J 8 bases, leaving 16 bases between the germline ends. This CDR3 contains 14 residues. Here the CDR3 DNA reads TGTGCCAGCAGTTTCACAGGGATTGCTGGGGGCTACACCTTC. Amino acids: CASSFTGIAGGYTF.

The rearrangement links TRBV5-4 to TRBJ1-2; 8 nucleotides line up with TRBD1. Trimming removed 2 bases from V and 4 bases from J; junction bases left unmatched: 4. The CDR3 runs 14 residues. Germline V gene sequence: CDR1 SGHNT, CDR2 YYREEE (reference sequence). As DNA, the CDR3 is TGTGCCAGCAGCTTCGACAGGGGTGGCTATGGCTACACCTTC. It is translated as CASSFDRGGYGYTF.

This chain connects TRBV18 to TRBJ1-1; D gene ambiguous. The germline V and J ends were trimmed by 6 bases and 7 bases, with 12 bases remaining between them. The CDR3 is 12 residues long. Germline loops: CDR1 KGHSH, CDR2 LQKENI. The CDR3 protein is CASSPGRNEAFF. The CDR3 region has the DNA TGTGCCAGCTCCCCCGGACGGAATGAAGCTTTCTTT.

This clonotype showed up many times. The chain employs TRBV25-1 and TRBJ1-2; possibly TRBD1 for D (5 bases). The CDR3 has 13 amino acids. V was cut by 4 bases and J by 0 bases, with 6 bases left in between. The germline V gene has CDR1 MGHDK and CDR2 SYGVNS. The CDR3 loop reads CASSGQSNYGYTF. CDR3 bases: TGTGCCAGCAGTGGACAGTCTAACTATGGCTACACCTTC.

The J gene is TRBJ2-7, the V gene TRBV18; D is possibly TRBD1 (5 bases). V was trimmed by 3 bases and J by 1 base, leaving 7 bases between them. Germline V gene data show CDR1 as KGHSH and CDR2 as LQKENI. CDR3 length equals 13 residues. CDR3 sequence (DNA): TGTGCCAGCTCACCCCCAGGGTCCTACGAGCAGTACTTC. It translates to CASSPPGSYEQYF.

This clonotype appeared once. The chain joins TRBV3-1 to TRBJ2-3; D not resolved. Germline CDR1 and CDR2: LGHDT and YNNKEL (reference sequence). The CDR3 extends over 12 amino acids. Trimming removed 4 bases from V and 1 base from J, with 3 bases in between. The CDR3 protein is CASSPRTDTQYF. The CDR3 DNA reads TGTGCCAGCAGCCCACGCACAGATACGCAGTATTTT.

By share, this clonotype counts as hyperexpanded. The V and J genes are TRBV4-3 and TRBJ1-2; no clear D gene. CDR1 and CDR2 from the germline V gene are LGHNA and YSLEER. This CDR3 has 12 amino acids. V was pared by 0 bases and J by 6 bases, with 5 bases between. The CDR3 DNA follows: TGCGCCAGCAGCCAAGATCATGATGGCTACACCTTC. Protein: CASSQDHDGYTF.

The chain recombines TRBV20-1 with TRBJ1-2, with a tentative D call TRBD1 (6 bases). This CDR3 comprises 14 residues. Trimming took 3 bases from V and 8 from J, leaving 19 bases between them. Germline CDR1 DFQATT, CDR2 SNEGSKA (reference sequence). This CDR3 reads CSASTGSSLGGYTF. CDR3 coding DNA: TGCAGTGCTAGTACAGGGAGTTCCCTAGGAGGCTACACCTTC.

The genes are TRBV28 and TRBJ1-1; TRBD1 agrees at 9 bases. The CDR3 is 15 amino acids. Germline V gene data show CDR1 as MDHEN and CDR2 as SYDVKM. V shed 7 bases, J shed 6 bases, and the junction held 12 bases outside the gene matches. DNA of the CDR3: TGTGCCAGCACCTCTTGGGGGACAGGGAGGCCTGAAGCTTTCTTT. Residues: CASTSWGTGRPEAFF.

The sample holds a few counts of this clonotype. The rearrangement uses TRBV20-1 and TRBJ2-7; D not resolved. CDR1 DFQATT and CDR2 SNEGSKA come from the germline V gene (reference sequence). V gave up 7 bases and J gave up 4 bases, with 17 bases separating them. This CDR3 has 13 amino acids. The CDR3 DNA sequence: TGCAGTGTTAGGCCTGGTGGGTGGTACGAGCAGTACTTC. It codes for CSVRPGGWYEQYF.

The chain recombines TRBV19 with TRBJ1-5; the D gene is possibly TRBD1 (5 bases). V shed 4 bases and J shed 6 bases, with 16 bases lying between them. The CDR3 is 15 amino acids. Germline loops: CDR1 LNHDA, CDR2 SQIVND (reference sequence). The CDR3 nucleotides read TGTGCCAGTAGTACTTCTGGGGGGACGTTTCAGCCCCAGCATTTT. Amino acids: CASSTSGGTFQPQHF. The complete variable domain, with remaining parts taken from reference TRBV19 and TRBJ1-5, reads DGGITQSPKYLFRKEGQNVTLSCEQNLNHDAMYWYRQDPGQGLRLIYYSQIVNDFQKGDIAEGYSVSREKKESFPLTVTSAQKNPTAFYLCASSTSGGTFQPQHFGDGTRLSIL.

J is TRBJ1-1 and V is TRBV18; no reliable D call. The CDR3 sequence is 15 residues long. Germline CDR1 is KGHSH and CDR2 is LQKENI. Trimming left V 2 bases short and J 4 bases short, with 14 bases between. The CDR3, as DNA: TGTGCCAGCTCACCATCTCAGGAGGTAGTCACTGAAGCTTTCTTT. It yields the protein CASSPSQEVVTEAFF.

By proportion, this clonotype is medium-sized (0.01 to 0.1%). This chain uses TRBV10-3 with TRBJ1-3; tentative D call: TRBD1 (5 bases). The germline gives CDR1 ENHRY, CDR2 SYGVKD. V shed 6 bases and J shed 4 bases, with 13 bases lying between them. The CDR3 has 14 amino acids. CDR3 amino acids: CAISAPAGGNTIYF. The DNA of the CDR3 is TGTGCCATCAGCGCCCCGGCAGGGGGAAACACCATATATTTT.

This clonotype was picked up a small number of times. The chain joins TRBV20-1 to TRBJ1-2; the match to TRBD1 covers 7 bases. The ends lost 2 bases at V and 5 bases at J; junction bases unmatched: 8. Germline CDR1 and CDR2: DFQATT and SNEGSKA (reference sequence). The CDR3 contains 14 residues. CDR3 protein: CSARPGTDFYGYTF. CDR3 bases: TGCAGTGCTAGACCCGGGACAGACTTTTATGGCTACACCTTC.

This clonotype came up a few times. V gene TRBV6-5 combines with J gene TRBJ1-5; maybe TRBD1 (5 bases). CDR3 length equals 15 residues. V lost 5 bases and J lost 2, with 13 bases in between. Germline V lookup: CDR1 MNHEY, CDR2 SVGAGI. CDR3 region: CASSRGLDGNQPQHF. Written as DNA, the CDR3 is TGTGCCAGCAGTCGGGGCCTGGATGGCAATCAGCCCCAGCATTTT.

CDR3 nucleotide sequence: TGTGCCAGCAGCCGACAGGGGGCTGGCAATCAGCCCCAGCATTTT. This gives the protein CASSRQGAGNQPQHF. The genes are TRBV12-3 or TRBV12-4 and TRBJ1-5; 10 nucleotides match TRBD1. The junction had 4 bases not matched to a gene; V was cut back by 6 bases and J by 2 bases. CDR3 length: 15 residues.

This clonotype was detected a few times. V is TRBV7-6 and J is TRBJ1-1, with 9 bases that match TRBD1. Germline V gene data show CDR1 as SGHVS and CDR2 as FNYEAQ. This CDR3 has 17 residues. V lost 5 bases, J lost 0 bases, and 10 bases stayed unmatched. This CDR3 is CASSLTPGQGMNTEAFF. The CDR3 region has the DNA TGTGCCAGCAGCCTCACCCCGGGACAGGGTATGAACACTGAAGCTTTCTTT.

This clonotype is labeled as medium-sized. The chain uses TRBV3-1 and TRBJ1-1; 9 bases match TRBD1. V gave up 6 bases and J gave up 4 bases; unmatched junction bases: 12. Germline CDR1 reads LGHDT; CDR2 reads YNNKEL (reference sequence). This CDR3 contains 16 residues. CDR3: CASSSGQGTLATEAFF. CDR3 DNA: TGTGCCAGCAGTTCAGGACAGGGGACGTTGGCCACTGAAGCTTTCTTT.

This clonotype was seen at least ten times. This sequence joins TRBV7-9 and TRBJ2-1, with no clear D. Trimming took off 1 base at V and 9 bases at J, with 4 bases between the two ends. Germline CDR1 reads SEHNR; CDR2 reads FQNEAQ (reference sequence). The CDR3 is 11 amino acids. CDR3 protein: CASSLDGEQFF. In DNA form, the CDR3 reads TGTGCCAGCAGCTTAGATGGTGAGCAGTTCTTC. The variable domain in full, with the rest retrieved from reference TRBV7-9 and TRBJ2-1, is DTGVSQNPRHKITKRGQNVTFRCDPISEHNRLYWYRQTLGQGPEFLTYFQNEAQLEKSRLLSDRFSAERPKGSFSTLEIQRTEQGDSAMYLCASSLDGEQFFGPGTRLTVL.

This sequence joins TRBV18 and TRBJ1-4; TRBD1 aligns across 7 bases. J lost 7 bases, V lost 3 bases, and 11 bases had no gene match. Germline values: CDR1 KGHSH, CDR2 LQKENI. The CDR3 is made up of 16 amino acids. This chain's CDR3 is CASSPATQGQGEKLFF. The CDR3 bases are TGTGCCAGCTCACCGGCAACACAGGGGCAGGGTGAAAAACTGTTTTTT.